There are a few counts of the clone carrying this T cell receptor beta chain. What it binds is unknown. This sample is drawn from a study of radiotherapy plus CTLA-4 blockade in lung cancer. Study-level background: Disease control was present in 30% to 40% of patients, and objective responses in around 18%. Whole-study results and caveats: An expansion of tumor-derived TCR clones occurred in blood after radiotherapy plus ipilimumab. Early blood T cell clone dynamics reportedly forecast response best, with interferon-beta.

The table came from immunoSEQ multiplex PCR; TCRdb's copy has only in-frame clones and leaves some out. The sample lists about 81,000 clones, about 78% occurring once. CDR3 length equals 15 residues. Germline CDR1 reads SGHAT; CDR2 reads FQNNGV. V lost 1 base, J lost 1 base, and 11 bases lay in between. The V gene is TRBV11-2, the J gene TRBJ2-7, with unresolved D. Sequencing used peripheral blood, obtained from a patient treated with radiotherapy plus ipilimumab. This clonotype was obtained from a human donor with non-small cell lung cancer that progressed on radiotherapy plus ipilimumab. CDR3 in DNA: TGTGCCAGCAGCTTAGTCCTGGCGAGTTCCTACGAGCAGTACTTC. Its translation is CASSLVLASSYEQYF. Drawing the rest from reference TRBV11-2 and TRBJ2-7, the complete variable domain is EAGVAQSPRYKIIEKRQSVAFWCNPISGHATLYWYQQILGQGPKLLIQFQNNGVVDDSQLPKDRFSAERLKGVDSTLKIQPAKLEDSAVYLCASSLVLASSYEQYFGPGTRLTVT.